The 32 T cell receptor beta chains below come from one sample, sequenced in a study of post-analysis software for immune sequencing data. Overall study findings and caveats: Patients showed TRBV5-6, TRBV5-1 and TRBV20-1 among 4 or 5 TRBV segments more frequent than in controls.

Prepared TCR beta cDNA libraries contained unique molecular identifiers. TCRdb re-derived calls from the PCR reads in MiXCR, one entry per CDR3 protein. This sample yields approximately 770,000 distinct CDR3 sequences, of which just over 45% are seen a single time; roughly 4.4% belongs to the top ten. These receptors are not linked to any known antigen. The sample consisted of blood. These receptors all come from a girl aged 10 to 17 with multiple sclerosis.

As for this clonotype: A junction boundary mismatches the germline segment, possibly from a read error. V and J are TRBV27 and TRBJ2-5; the match to TRBD1 covers 11 bases. The end of the DNA is better explained by TRBJ2-7, so the J call may be wrong. The germline gives CDR1 MNHEY, CDR2 SMNVEV (reference sequence). The CDR3 is 15 residues long. DNA of the CDR3: TGTACCAGCAGTTTTATCGGGACAGGGGGCTACGAGCAGTACTTC. The encoded protein is CTSSFIGTGGYEQYF.

The rearrangement links TRBV29-1 to TRBJ2-1, with a tentative D call TRBD1 (5 bases). The CDR3 is 13 amino acids. The germline V gene has CDR1 SQVTM and CDR2 ANQGSEA. Trimming cost V 7 bases and J 5 bases, with 15 bases left between them. CDR3 sequence (DNA): TGCAGCGGGGGCCGGGCCTCAAACAATGAGCAGTTCTTC. Its translation: CSGGRASNNEQFF.

The table lists this clonotype with a count of one. J is TRBJ2-7 and V is TRBV20-1; 8 positions agree with TRBD2. Germline V gene data show CDR1 as DFQATT and CDR2 as SNEGSKA (reference sequence). V was pared by 3 bases and J by 7 bases, with 14 bases of the junction left unmatched. CDR3 length: 15 residues. CDR3 nucleotide sequence: TGCAGTGCTAGCGGGAGGGCCGGCTCCTACAATGAGCAGTACTTC. Translated, it gives CSASGRAGSYNEQYF.

The chain combines TRBV19 with TRBJ2-1; D call uncertain. There are 15 residues in the CDR3. The germline CDR1 and CDR2 sequences are LNHDA and SQIVND (reference sequence). Trimming took off 3 bases at V and 1 base at J, with 10 bases between the two ends. CDR3 region: CASSIGPQSYNEQFF. CDR3 bases: TGTGCCAGTAGTATTGGGCCGCAATCCTACAATGAGCAGTTCTTC.

The rearrangement uses TRBV6-5 and TRBJ1-2, with D perhaps TRBD1 (5 bases). CDR3 length: 13 amino acids. CDR1 and CDR2 (germline): MNHEY, SVGAGI. V lost 7 bases to trimming and J lost 8 bases, with 17 bases between them. CDR3 sequence (DNA): TGTGCCAGCACCCCTCGGGGGGAAAAGGGCTACACCTTC. It is translated as CASTPRGEKGYTF.

The sample holds a few counts of this clonotype. The rearrangement joins TRBV7-8 to TRBJ2-7, with D perhaps matching TRBD1 (5 bases). Per germline, CDR1 SGHVS and CDR2 FQNEAQ. Trimming took 0 bases from V and 4 from J, leaving 10 bases between them. This CDR3 is built from 14 residues. The CDR3 loop reads CASSLALDSYEQYF. The CDR3 DNA is TGTGCCAGCAGCTTAGCGCTTGACAGTTACGAGCAGTACTTC.

The chain recombines TRBV5-1 with TRBJ2-1, with 7 bases that match TRBD2. The CDR3 extends over 17 amino acids. Per the germline V gene, CDR1 is SGHRS and CDR2 is YFSETQ. V was pared by 4 bases and J by 4 bases, with 14 bases of the junction left unmatched. This chain's CDR3 is CASSLSTGSGDYNEQFF. CDR3 sequence (DNA): TGCGCCAGCAGCCTGAGCACCGGGAGCGGGGATTACAATGAGCAGTTCTTC.

The chain carries TRBV9 and TRBJ2-1; weak D call: TRBD2 (5 bases). This CDR3 comprises 14 residues. CDR1 is SGDLS, CDR2 YYNGEE, per germline. With 0 bases removed from V and 9 bases from J, the gap between germline ends came to 13 bases. DNA for the CDR3: TGTGCCAGCAGCGTAGGGACTTCCGCGGCTGAGCAGTTCTTC. This codes for CASSVGTSAAEQFF. Looking up the rest from reference TRBV9 and TRBJ2-1 gives the full variable domain: DSGVTQTPKHLITATGQRVTLRCSPRSGDLSVYWYQQSLDQGLQFLIQYYNGEERAKGNILERFSAQQFPDLHSELNLSSLELGDSALYFCASSVGTSAAEQFFGPGTRLTVL.

This chain connects TRBV4-2 to TRBJ2-4; D is unresolved. The better agreement between TRBJ2-5 and the DNA end casts doubt on the J call. From germline, CDR1 is LGHNA and CDR2 YNFKEQ. The CDR3 loop spans 15 amino acids. CDR3 residues: CASSQEGRFGETQYF. The CDR3 DNA reads TGTGCCAGCAGCCAAGAAGGCCGGTTCGGGGAGACCCAGTACTTC.

This rearrangement joins TRBV4-3 to TRBJ1-1; D is unclear. This CDR3 contains 14 residues. Germline values: CDR1 LGHNA, CDR2 YSLEER. Deletions cut 0 bases from V and 1 base from J, with 6 bases between. CDR3 sequence: CASSQEQRNTEAFF. CDR3 nucleotide sequence: TGCGCCAGCAGCCAAGAGCAAAGGAACACTGAAGCTTTCTTT.

This clonotype was seen a few times. The chain uses TRBV6-1 and TRBJ2-7; TRBD2 aligns across 9 bases. The CDR3 is made up of 18 amino acids. Per germline, CDR1 MNHNS and CDR2 SASEGT. The trim removed 2 bases at V and 7 bases at J, leaving 18 bases unmatched. As DNA, the CDR3 is TGTGCCAGCAGTGAATTTGACCAGCGGGAGGCCGTAGGAAATGAGCAGTACTTC. Residues: CASSEFDQREAVGNEQYF.

This clonotype was seen a few times. The V call is TRBV9, the J call TRBJ2-1; 7 bases agree with TRBD2. J was trimmed by 9 bases and V by 0 bases; bases with no gene match: 6. Per germline, CDR1 SGDLS and CDR2 YYNGEE. This CDR3 has 14 amino acids. The CDR3 DNA reads as TGTGCCAGCAGCGTAGACGTTAGCGGGCCTGAGCAGTTCTTC. This translates into CASSVDVSGPEQFF.

J is TRBJ1-1 and V is TRBV6-5; weak D call: TRBD1 (6 bases). Germline V gene lookup returns CDR1 MNHEY and CDR2 SVGAGI. The V gene lost 11 bases and the J gene lost 6 bases, with 25 bases spanning the gap. The CDR3 length is 15 residues. CDR3 sequence (DNA): TGTGCCGCCCGAAGAAACAGGGCGGGGGAGGCTGAAGCTTTCTTT. It encodes CAARRNRAGEAEAFF.

This clonotype occurred a few times. V gene TRBV29-1 combines with J gene TRBJ2-1; D may be TRBD1 (6 bases). The germline CDR1 and CDR2 sequences are SQVTM and ANQGSEA. Trimming stripped 4 bases from V and 2 bases from J, with 12 bases between. The CDR3 extends over 14 amino acids. The CDR3 DNA reads TGCAGCGTTGGCGCAGGGGATACCTACAATGAGCAGTTCTTC. Its translation is CSVGAGDTYNEQFF.

The chain couples TRBV4-2 to TRBJ2-7, with a tentative D call TRBD2 (6 bases). Germline V gene data show CDR1 as LGHNA and CDR2 as YNFKEQ. With 0 bases removed from V and 3 bases from J, the gap between germline ends came to 12 bases. The CDR3 runs to 15 residues. The CDR3 region is CASSQDRAGNYEQYF. The CDR3 DNA reads as TGTGCCAGCAGCCAAGATCGGGCGGGAAACTACGAGCAGTACTTC.

The DNA of the CDR3 is TGCAGTGCTCCCAAATGGGTGGGACCCCCCGATGAGCAGTTCTTC. As protein: CSAPKWVGPPDEQFF. The rearrangement joins TRBV20-1 to TRBJ2-1; D possibly uses TRBD1 or TRBD2 (5 bases each). There are 15 residues in the CDR3. V was pared by 5 bases and J by 8 bases, with 22 bases between. Germline CDR1 is DFQATT and CDR2 is SNEGSKA (reference sequence).

This chain connects TRBV3-1 to TRBJ2-1; 9 bases are shared with TRBD2. CDR3 length: 16 amino acids. After removal of 4 bases from V and 9 bases from J, the junction contained 13 bases not matched to a gene. CDR1 LGHDT and CDR2 YNNKEL come from the germline V gene (reference sequence). For the CDR3, the DNA is TGTGCCAGCAGCCGGGCACGGCGGGGGGGTTTGAGTGAGCAGTTCTTC. Translation gives CASSRARRGGLSEQFF.

V usage is TRBV27 and J usage is TRBJ2-7, with D possibly TRBD1 on 5 matching bases. Trimming took 5 bases from V and 4 from J, leaving 15 bases between them. Germline V gene lookup returns CDR1 MNHEY and CDR2 SMNVEV (reference sequence). CDR3 size: 14 residues. The CDR3 protein is CASSLGARVYEQYF. DNA of the CDR3: TGTGCCAGCAGTCTAGGGGCCCGGGTTTACGAGCAGTACTTC.

The chain combines TRBV27 with TRBJ1-2; no reliable D call. Trimming removed 6 bases at V and 0 bases at J, with 17 bases between. The germline CDR1 and CDR2 sequences are MNHEY and SMNVEV (reference sequence). There are 16 residues in the CDR3. The CDR3 here is CASRPISPLSNYGYTF. For the CDR3, the DNA is TGTGCCAGCAGACCTATCAGCCCTTTATCTAACTATGGCTACACCTTC.

V usage is TRBV12-3 or TRBV12-4 and J usage is TRBJ2-5; TRBD1 or TRBD2 may be the D gene (5 bases each). The J call is in doubt because the DNA end fits TRBJ2-7 better. The CDR3 is made up of 13 amino acids. The CDR3 spells CASSLSGTCEQYF. The CDR3 DNA sequence: TGTGCCAGCAGTTTATCAGGGACCTGCGAGCAGTACTTC.

The rearrangement uses TRBV28 and TRBJ2-5; the match to TRBD1 covers 11 bases. Germline CDR1 reads MDHEN; CDR2 reads SYDVKM. The CDR3 runs 13 residues. J was trimmed by 5 bases and V by 9 bases; bases with no gene match: 5. DNA for the CDR3: TGTGCCAGTGAGGACAGGGGGCGCGAGACCCAGTACTTC. It is translated as CASEDRGRETQYF.

The rearrangement joins TRBV9 to TRBJ1-2; D possibly corresponds to TRBD1 (5 bases). The CDR3 runs 14 residues. The germline V and J ends were trimmed by 0 bases and 4 bases, with 10 bases remaining between them. From germline, CDR1 is SGDLS and CDR2 YYNGEE. CDR3 protein: CASSVGGTSYGYTF. In nucleotides, the CDR3 is TGTGCCAGCAGCGTAGGCGGGACCTCCTATGGCTACACCTTC.

The chain combines TRBV6-6 with TRBJ1-2; no clear D gene. Per the germline V gene, CDR1 is MNHNY and CDR2 is SVGAGI (reference sequence). This CDR3 has 13 residues. V lost 7 bases, J lost 4 bases, and 13 bases lay in between. CDR3 DNA sequence: TGTGCCAGCATTGGCAAGAGCTCCTATGGCTACACCTTC. Encoded protein: CASIGKSSYGYTF.

This clonotype has just one count. The chain links TRBV4-2 to TRBJ2-7; D is unclear. The CDR3 consists of 14 residues. CDR1 is LGHNA and CDR2 is YNFKEQ in the germline V gene. V was clipped by 0 bases and J by 2 bases, with 8 bases between them. Here the CDR3 reads CASSQDPYTYEQYF. The CDR3 DNA follows: TGTGCCAGCAGCCAAGATCCATACACCTACGAGCAGTACTTC.

Remarks on this clonotype: Germline is not matched at one junction end, which may reflect a read error. The chain uses TRBV12-3 or TRBV12-4 and TRBJ2-3, with 12 bases fitting TRBD2. This CDR3 spans 15 amino acids. The CDR3: CASSTLAGGPDAQYF. The CDR3 DNA reads as TGTGCCAGCAGTACACTAGCGGGAGGACCAGATGCGCAGTATTTT.

The rearrangement links TRBV6-2 or TRBV6-3 to TRBJ2-1; the match to TRBD2 covers 14 bases. The CDR3 runs to 18 residues. The ends lost 6 bases at V and 7 bases at J; junction bases unmatched: 14. CDR1 is MNHEY, CDR2 SVGEGT, per germline. CDR3 sequence: CASSREGRTSGRFNEQFF. CDR3 DNA: TGTGCCAGCAGCCGGGAGGGGCGGACTAGCGGGAGGTTTAATGAGCAGTTCTTC.

A word on this clonotype: Since no conserved phenylalanine or tryptophan closes the CDR3, a read error is the likely cause. The DNA is left out, because the CDR3 cannot be placed on it with certainty; the CDR3 is given as TCRdb lists it. The chain uses TRBV5-6 and TRBJ2-1; TRBD1 was called by the table and not checked on the DNA. Germline CDR1 SGHDT, CDR2 YYEEEE. The CDR3 adds up to 14 amino acids, both ends counted. CDR3 sequence reads: CASSPGQGMGTFGS.

This sequence joins TRBV3-1 and TRBJ2-3; D not resolved. The germline V gene encodes CDR1 LGHDT and CDR2 YNNKEL (reference sequence). The V end was cut by 5 bases, the J end by 3 bases, with 9 bases between. This CDR3 has 13 amino acids. DNA of the CDR3: TGTGCCAGCAGCTCGATCGGGACAGATACGCAGTATTTT. Its translation is CASSSIGTDTQYF.

This clonotype came up a few times. The chain recombines TRBV19 with TRBJ2-3; D is ambiguous. This CDR3 comprises 13 residues. Germline lookup yields CDR1 LNHDA and CDR2 SQIVND (reference sequence). V was clipped by 1 base and J by 6 bases, with 8 bases between them. The CDR3 sequence: CASSIAGSDTQYF. DNA for the CDR3: TGTGCCAGTAGTATAGCAGGTTCTGATACGCAGTATTTT.

This rearrangement joins TRBV24-1 to TRBJ2-3, with 9 bases fitting TRBD2. V trimming: 4 bases; J trimming: 2 bases; junction bases outside the gene matches: 12. This CDR3 has 18 amino acids. Germline V gene sequence: CDR1 KGHDR, CDR2 SFDVKD. The CDR3 DNA follows: TGTGCCACCAGTGAAAGGACTAGCGAGCCTCCAATCACAGATACGCAGTATTTT. This codes for CATSERTSEPPITDTQYF.

V is TRBV6-5 and J is TRBJ2-1; TRBD1 matches 7 bases. V trimming: 1 base; J trimming: 4 bases; junction bases outside the gene matches: 7. Germline assignment: CDR1 MNHEY and CDR2 SVGAGI. The CDR3 contains 16 residues. The CDR3 protein is CASSYLDRVQYNEQFF. In DNA form, the CDR3 reads TGTGCCAGCAGTTACTTAGACAGGGTCCAATACAATGAGCAGTTCTTC.

This clonotype was counted only a few times. This sequence joins TRBV29-1 and TRBJ2-1; D is undetermined. This CDR3 is built from 12 residues. In germline, CDR1 is SQVTM, CDR2 ANQGSEA. V was shortened by 3 bases and J by 6 bases, with 9 bases between the two germline ends. CDR3 residues: CSVDRAANEQFF. In DNA, the CDR3 is TGCAGCGTTGATAGAGCAGCCAATGAGCAGTTCTTC.